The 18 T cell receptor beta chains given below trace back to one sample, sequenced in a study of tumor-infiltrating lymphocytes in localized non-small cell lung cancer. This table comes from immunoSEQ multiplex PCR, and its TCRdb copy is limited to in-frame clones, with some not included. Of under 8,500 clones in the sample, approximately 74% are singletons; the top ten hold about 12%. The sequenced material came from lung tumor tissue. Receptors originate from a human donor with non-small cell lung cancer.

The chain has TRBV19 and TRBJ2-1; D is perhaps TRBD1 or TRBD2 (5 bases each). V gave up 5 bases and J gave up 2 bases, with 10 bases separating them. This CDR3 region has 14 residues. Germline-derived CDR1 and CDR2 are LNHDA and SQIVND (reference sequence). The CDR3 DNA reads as TGTGCCAGTAGTCCAGGGAGTGCCTACAATGAGCAGTTCTTC. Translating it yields CASSPGSAYNEQFF. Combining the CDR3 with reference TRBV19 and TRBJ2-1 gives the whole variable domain DGGITQSPKYLFRKEGQNVTLSCEQNLNHDAMYWYRQDPGQGLRLIYYSQIVNDFQKGDIAEGYSVSREKKESFPLTVTSAQKNPTAFYLCASSPGSAYNEQFFGPGTRLTVL.

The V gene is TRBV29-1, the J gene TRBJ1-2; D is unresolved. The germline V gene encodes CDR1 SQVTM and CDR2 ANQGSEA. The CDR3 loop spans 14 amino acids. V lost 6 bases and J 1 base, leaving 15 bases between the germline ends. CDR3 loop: CSVLGPASNYGYTF. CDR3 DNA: TGCAGCGTCCTCGGACCCGCCAGTAACTATGGCTACACCTTC.

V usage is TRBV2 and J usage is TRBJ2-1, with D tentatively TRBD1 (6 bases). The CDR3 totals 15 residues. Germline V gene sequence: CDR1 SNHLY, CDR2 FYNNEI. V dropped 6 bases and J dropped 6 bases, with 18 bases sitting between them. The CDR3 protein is CASRETTAGANEQFF. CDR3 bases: TGTGCCAGCAGGGAAACTACGGCAGGGGCCAATGAGCAGTTCTTC. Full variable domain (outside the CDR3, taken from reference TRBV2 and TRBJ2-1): EPEVTQTPSHQVTQMGQEVILRCVPISNHLYFYWYRQILGQKVEFLVSFYNNEISEKSEIFDDQFSVERPDGSNFTLKIRSTKLEDSAMYFCASRETTAGANEQFFGPGTRLTVL.

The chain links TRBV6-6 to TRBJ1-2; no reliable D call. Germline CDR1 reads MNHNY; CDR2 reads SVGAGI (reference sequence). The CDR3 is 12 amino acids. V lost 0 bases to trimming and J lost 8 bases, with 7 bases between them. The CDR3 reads CASSYSLGGYTF. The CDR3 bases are TGTGCCAGCAGTTACTCGTTAGGAGGCTACACCTTC.

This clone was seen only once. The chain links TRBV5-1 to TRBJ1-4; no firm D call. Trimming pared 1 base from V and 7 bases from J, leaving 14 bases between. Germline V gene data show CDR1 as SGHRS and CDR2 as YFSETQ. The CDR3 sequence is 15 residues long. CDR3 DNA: TGCGCCAGCAGCTTGATGGGAGGGCTAGGTGAAAAACTGTTTTTT. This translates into CASSLMGGLGEKLFF.

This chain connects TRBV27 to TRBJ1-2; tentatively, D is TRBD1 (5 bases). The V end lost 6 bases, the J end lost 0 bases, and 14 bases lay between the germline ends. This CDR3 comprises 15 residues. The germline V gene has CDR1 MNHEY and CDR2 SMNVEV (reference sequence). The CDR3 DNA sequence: TGTGCCAGCAGCCGGACCCAAGGGGCTAACTATGGCTACACCTTC. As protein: CASSRTQGANYGYTF.

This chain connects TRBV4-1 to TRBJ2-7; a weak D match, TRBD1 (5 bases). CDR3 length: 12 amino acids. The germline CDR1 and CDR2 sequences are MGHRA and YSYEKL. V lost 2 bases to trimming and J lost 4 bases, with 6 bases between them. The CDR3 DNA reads TGCGCCAGCAGCCAACAGGGTTACGAGCAGTACTTC. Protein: CASSQQGYEQYF.

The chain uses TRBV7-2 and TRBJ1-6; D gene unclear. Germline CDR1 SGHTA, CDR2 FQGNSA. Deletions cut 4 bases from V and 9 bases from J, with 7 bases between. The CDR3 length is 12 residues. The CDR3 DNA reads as TGTGCCAGCAGCTCCGTAGCTTCACCCCTCCACTTT. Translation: CASSSVASPLHF.

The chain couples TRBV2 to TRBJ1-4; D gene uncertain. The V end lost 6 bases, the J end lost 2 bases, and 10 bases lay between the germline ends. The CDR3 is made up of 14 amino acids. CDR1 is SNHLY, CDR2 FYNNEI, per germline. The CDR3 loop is CASRFDTTNEKLFF. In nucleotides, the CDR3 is TGTGCCAGCAGATTCGACACGACTAATGAAAAACTGTTTTTT.

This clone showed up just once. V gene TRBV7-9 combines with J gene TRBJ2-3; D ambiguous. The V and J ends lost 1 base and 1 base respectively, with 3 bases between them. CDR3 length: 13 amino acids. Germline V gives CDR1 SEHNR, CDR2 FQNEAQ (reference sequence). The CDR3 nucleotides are TGTGCCAGCAGCTTAGAAGGCACAGATACGCAGTATTTT. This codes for CASSLEGTDTQYF.

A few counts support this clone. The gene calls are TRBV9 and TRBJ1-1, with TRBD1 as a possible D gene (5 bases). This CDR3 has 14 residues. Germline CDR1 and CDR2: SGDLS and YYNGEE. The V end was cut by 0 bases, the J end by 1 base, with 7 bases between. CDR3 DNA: TGTGCCAGCAGCGTAGGAGGACAGAACACTGAAGCTTTCTTT. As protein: CASSVGGQNTEAFF.

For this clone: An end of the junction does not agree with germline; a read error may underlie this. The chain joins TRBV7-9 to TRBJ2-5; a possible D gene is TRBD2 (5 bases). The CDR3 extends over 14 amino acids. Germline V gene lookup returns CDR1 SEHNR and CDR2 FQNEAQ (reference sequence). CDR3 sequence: CASSVARAQETQYF. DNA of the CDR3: TGTGCCAGCAGCGTAGCGAGGGCCCAAGAGACCCAGTACTTC.

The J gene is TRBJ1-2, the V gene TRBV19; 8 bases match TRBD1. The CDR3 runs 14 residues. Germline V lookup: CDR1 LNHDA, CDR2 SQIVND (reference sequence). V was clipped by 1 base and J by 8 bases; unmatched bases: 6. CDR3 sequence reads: CASSIGGQVGGYTF. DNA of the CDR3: TGTGCCAGTAGTATAGGGGGACAGGTCGGCGGCTACACCTTC. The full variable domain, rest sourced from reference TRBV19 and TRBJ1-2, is DGGITQSPKYLFRKEGQNVTLSCEQNLNHDAMYWYRQDPGQGLRLIYYSQIVNDFQKGDIAEGYSVSREKKESFPLTVTSAQKNPTAFYLCASSIGGQVGGYTFGSGTRLTVV.

The CDR3 region is CATSSWDASGSPLHF. CDR3 nucleotides: TGTGCCACCAGCAGCTGGGACGCCTCTGGATCACCCCTCCACTTT. The V call is TRBV15, the J call TRBJ1-6; the D gene is possibly TRBD1 (5 bases). The CDR3 totals 15 residues. Trimming took off 3 bases at V and 10 bases at J, with 16 bases between the two ends. Germline loops: CDR1 LNHNV, CDR2 YYDKDF (reference sequence).

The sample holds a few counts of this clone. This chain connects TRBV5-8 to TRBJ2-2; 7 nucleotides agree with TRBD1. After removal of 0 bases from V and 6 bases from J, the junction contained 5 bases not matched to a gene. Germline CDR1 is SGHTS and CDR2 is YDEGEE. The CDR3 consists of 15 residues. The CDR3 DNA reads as TGTGCCAGCAGCTTGGACAGGGGTTGGGCCGGGGAGCTGTTTTTT. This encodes CASSLDRGWAGELFF.

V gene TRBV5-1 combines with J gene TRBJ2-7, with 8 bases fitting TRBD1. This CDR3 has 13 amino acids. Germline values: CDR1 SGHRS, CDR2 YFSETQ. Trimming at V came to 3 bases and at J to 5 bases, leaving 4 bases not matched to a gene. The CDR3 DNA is TGCGCCAGCAGCTGGGAGGACAGGGACGAGCAGTACTTC. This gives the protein CASSWEDRDEQYF.

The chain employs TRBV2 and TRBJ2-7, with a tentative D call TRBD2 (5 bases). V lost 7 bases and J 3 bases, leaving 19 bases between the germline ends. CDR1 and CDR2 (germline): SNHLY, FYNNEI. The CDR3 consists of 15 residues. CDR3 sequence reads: CASMTNQRAYYEQYF. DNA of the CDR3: TGTGCCAGCATGACCAACCAGAGGGCCTACTACGAGCAGTACTTC.

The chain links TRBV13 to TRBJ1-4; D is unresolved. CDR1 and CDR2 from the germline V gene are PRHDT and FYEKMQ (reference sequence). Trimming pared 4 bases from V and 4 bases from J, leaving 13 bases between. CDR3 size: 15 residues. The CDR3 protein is CASSSETTGNEKLFF. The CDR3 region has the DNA TGTGCCAGCAGCTCAGAGACCACGGGTAATGAAAAACTGTTTTTT.